This T cell receptor (beta chain) was sequenced for a study of T cells in Graves' hyperthyroidism and ophthalmopathy. Study-wide points: Blood also contained most expanded thyroid clonotypes above 0.001. Separating ophthalmopathy from stable hyperthyroidism was achieved by a 13 V-J model. The model predicted ophthalmopathy a median 6.5 months before onset.

This CDR3 contains 13 residues. Germline CDR1 reads DFQATT; CDR2 reads SNEGSKA (reference sequence). Trimming shortened V by 1 base and J by 2 bases, and 7 bases separated the two germline ends. Patients having uncontrolled infection, another autoimmune disease, pregnancy or lactation were not included. This clonotype was seen a handful of times. The antigen is undetermined. Amplification of TCR beta CDR3 regions was performed using RNA transcripts as template. The TCR CDR3 first-round RT-PCR relied on the HTBI primer set. Via MiXCR, TCRdb re-called the multiplex PCR reads, giving one row per CDR3 protein. This table holds under 600,000 distinct CDR3 sequences, around 15% found once.

Sequencing was carried out using blood. The chain combines TRBV20-1 with TRBJ2-3; D not resolved. The TCR was taken from a woman aged 40 to 50 with Graves' ophthalmopathy. This CDR3 reads CSARGASTDTQYF. CDR3 DNA sequence: TGCAGTGCTAGAGGCGCGTCCACAGATACGCAGTATTTT.